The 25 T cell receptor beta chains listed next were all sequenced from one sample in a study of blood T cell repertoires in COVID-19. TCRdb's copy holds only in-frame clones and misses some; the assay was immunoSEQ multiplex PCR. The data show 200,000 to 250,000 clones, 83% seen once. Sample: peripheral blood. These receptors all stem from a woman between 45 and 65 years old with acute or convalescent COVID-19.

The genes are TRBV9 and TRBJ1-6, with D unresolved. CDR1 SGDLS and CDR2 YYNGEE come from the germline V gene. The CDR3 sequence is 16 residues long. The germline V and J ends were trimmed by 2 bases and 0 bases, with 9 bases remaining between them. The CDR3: CASSVSASSYNSPLHF. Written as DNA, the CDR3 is TGTGCCAGCAGCGTCTCAGCGAGCTCCTATAATTCACCCCTCCACTTT. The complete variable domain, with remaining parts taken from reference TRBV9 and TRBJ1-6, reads DSGVTQTPKHLITATGQRVTLRCSPRSGDLSVYWYQQSLDQGLQFLIQYYNGEERAKGNILERFSAQQFPDLHSELNLSSLELGDSALYFCASSVSASSYNSPLHFGNGTRLTVT.

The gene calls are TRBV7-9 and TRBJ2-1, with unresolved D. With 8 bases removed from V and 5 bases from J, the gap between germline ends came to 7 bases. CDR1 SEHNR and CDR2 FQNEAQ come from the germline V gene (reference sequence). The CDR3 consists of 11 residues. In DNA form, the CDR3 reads TGTGCCAGCTCCGTCCACAATGAGCAGTTCTTC. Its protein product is CASSVHNEQFF.

As DNA, the CDR3 is TGTGCCTGGAGTGTAAGGGGTGGGAAAGAGACCCAGTACTTC. Translation: CAWSVRGGKETQYF. V and J are TRBV30 and TRBJ2-5; possibly TRBD1 for D (5 bases). Germline lookup yields CDR1 GTSNPN and CDR2 SVGIG (reference sequence). Trimming removed 0 bases at V and 3 bases at J, with 11 bases between. The CDR3 covers 14 residues.

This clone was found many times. The CDR3 loop reads CASSQDGAREADEQYF. The DNA of the CDR3 is TGTGCCAGCAGCCAAGATGGAGCGCGGGAGGCAGACGAGCAGTACTTC. The chain employs TRBV4-2 and TRBJ2-7, with TRBD2 matching 8 bases. Germline CDR1 and CDR2: LGHNA and YNFKEQ. The CDR3 length is 16 residues. J was trimmed by 5 bases and V by 0 bases; bases with no gene match: 9.

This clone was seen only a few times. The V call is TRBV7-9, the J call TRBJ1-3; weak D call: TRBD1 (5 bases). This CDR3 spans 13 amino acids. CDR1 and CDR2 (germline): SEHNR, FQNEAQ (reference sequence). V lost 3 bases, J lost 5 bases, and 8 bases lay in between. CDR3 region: CASSLGGRNTIYF. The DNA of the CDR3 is TGTGCCAGCAGCTTGGGGGGAAGAAACACCATATATTTT.

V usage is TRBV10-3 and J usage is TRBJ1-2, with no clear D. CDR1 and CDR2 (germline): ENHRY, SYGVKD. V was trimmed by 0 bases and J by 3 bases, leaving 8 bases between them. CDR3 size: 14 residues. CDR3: CAISESVVDYGYTF. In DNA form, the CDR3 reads TGTGCCATCAGTGAGTCCGTAGTGGACTATGGCTACACCTTC.

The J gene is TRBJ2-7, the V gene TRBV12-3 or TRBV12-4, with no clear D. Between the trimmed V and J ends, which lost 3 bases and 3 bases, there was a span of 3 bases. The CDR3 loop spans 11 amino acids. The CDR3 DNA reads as TGTGCCAGCAGTTTTAGCTACGAGCAGTACTTC. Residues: CASSFSYEQYF.

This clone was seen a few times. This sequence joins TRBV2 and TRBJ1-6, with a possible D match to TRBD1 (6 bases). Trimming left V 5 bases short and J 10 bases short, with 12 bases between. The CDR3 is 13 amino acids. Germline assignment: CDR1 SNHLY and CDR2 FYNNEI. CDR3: CASSLQGRSPLHF. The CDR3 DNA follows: TGTGCCAGCAGTCTACAGGGCCGGTCACCCCTCCACTTT.

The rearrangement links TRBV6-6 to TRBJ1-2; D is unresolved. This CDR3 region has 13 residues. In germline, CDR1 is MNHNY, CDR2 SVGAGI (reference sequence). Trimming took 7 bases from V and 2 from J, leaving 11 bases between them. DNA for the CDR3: TGTGCCAGCAATACCGGGGTAAACTATGGCTACACCTTC. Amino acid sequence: CASNTGVNYGYTF.

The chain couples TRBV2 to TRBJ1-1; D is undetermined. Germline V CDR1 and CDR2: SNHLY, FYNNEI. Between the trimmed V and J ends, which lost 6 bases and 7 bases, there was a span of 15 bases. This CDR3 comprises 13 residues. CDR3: CASREIGPDEAFF. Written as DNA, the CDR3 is TGTGCCAGCAGGGAAATCGGTCCCGATGAAGCTTTCTTT.

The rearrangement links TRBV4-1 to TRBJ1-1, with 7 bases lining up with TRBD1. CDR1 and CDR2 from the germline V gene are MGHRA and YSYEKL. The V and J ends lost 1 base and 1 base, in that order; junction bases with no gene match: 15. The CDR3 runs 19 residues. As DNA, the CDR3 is TGCGCCAGCAGCCAAGTTCTAGGGGCAAAGGGACAGAAGAACACTGAAGCTTTCTTT. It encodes CASSQVLGAKGQKNTEAFF.

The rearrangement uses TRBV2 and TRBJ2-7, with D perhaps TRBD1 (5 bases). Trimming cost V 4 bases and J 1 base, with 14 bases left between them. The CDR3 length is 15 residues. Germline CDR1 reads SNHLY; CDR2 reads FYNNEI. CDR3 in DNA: TGTGCCAGCAGTGGATCTTCCGACAGTTCCTACGAGCAGTACTTC. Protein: CASSGSSDSSYEQYF.

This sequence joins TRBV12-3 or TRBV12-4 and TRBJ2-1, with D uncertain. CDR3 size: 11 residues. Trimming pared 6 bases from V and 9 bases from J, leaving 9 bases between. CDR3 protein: CASSGFGEQFF. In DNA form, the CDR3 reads TGTGCCAGCAGCGGTTTCGGTGAGCAGTTCTTC.

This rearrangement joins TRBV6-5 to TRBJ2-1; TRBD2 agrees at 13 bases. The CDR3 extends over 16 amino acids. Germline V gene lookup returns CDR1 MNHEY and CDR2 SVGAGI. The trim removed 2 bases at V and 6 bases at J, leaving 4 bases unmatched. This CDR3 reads CASSYGGLAGTNEQFF. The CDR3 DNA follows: TGTGCCAGCAGTTACGGGGGACTAGCGGGAACCAATGAGCAGTTCTTC.

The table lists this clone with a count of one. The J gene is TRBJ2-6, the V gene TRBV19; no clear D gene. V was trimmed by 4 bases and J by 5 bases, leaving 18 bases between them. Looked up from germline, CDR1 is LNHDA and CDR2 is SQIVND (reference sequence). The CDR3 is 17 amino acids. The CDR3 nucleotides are TGTGCCAGTAGTAGTGGCAGGCCGTACCTCTGGGCCAACGTCCTGACTTTC. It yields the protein CASSSGRPYLWANVLTF. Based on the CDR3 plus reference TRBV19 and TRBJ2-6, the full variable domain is DGGITQSPKYLFRKEGQNVTLSCEQNLNHDAMYWYRQDPGQGLRLIYYSQIVNDFQKGDIAEGYSVSREKKESFPLTVTSAQKNPTAFYLCASSSGRPYLWANVLTFGAGSRLTVL.

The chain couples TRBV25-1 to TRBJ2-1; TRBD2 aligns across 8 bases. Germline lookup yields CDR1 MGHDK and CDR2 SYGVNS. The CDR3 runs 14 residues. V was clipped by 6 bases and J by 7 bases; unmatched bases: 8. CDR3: CASRGSGGPNEQFF. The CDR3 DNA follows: TGTGCCAGCAGGGGGAGCGGGGGTCCGAATGAGCAGTTCTTC.

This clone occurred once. CDR3 nucleotide sequence: TGCGCCAGCAGCCGGACGGGGGCTGGAAACACCATATATTTT. Translated: CASSRTGAGNTIYF. The chain joins TRBV4-3 to TRBJ1-3; weak D call: TRBD1 (5 bases). This CDR3 is 14 amino acids long. Germline V lookup: CDR1 LGHNA, CDR2 YSLEER. The ends were cut back, 4 bases at V and 2 bases at J, with 9 bases in the middle.

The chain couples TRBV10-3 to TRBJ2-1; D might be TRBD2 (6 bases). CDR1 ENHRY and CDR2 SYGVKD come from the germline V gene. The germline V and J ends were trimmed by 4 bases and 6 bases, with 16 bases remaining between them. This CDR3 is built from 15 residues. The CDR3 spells CAISVGTSMGNEQFF. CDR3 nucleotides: TGTGCCATCAGTGTGGGTACTAGCATGGGCAATGAGCAGTTCTTC.

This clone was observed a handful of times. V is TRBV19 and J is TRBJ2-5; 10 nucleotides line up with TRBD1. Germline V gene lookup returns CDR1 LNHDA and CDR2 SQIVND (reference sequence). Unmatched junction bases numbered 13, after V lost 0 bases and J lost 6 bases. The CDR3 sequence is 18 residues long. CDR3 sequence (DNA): TGTGCCAGTAGTATAGATAACAGGGGGACAGGGGACAAGAAGACCCAGTACTTC. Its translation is CASSIDNRGTGDKKTQYF.

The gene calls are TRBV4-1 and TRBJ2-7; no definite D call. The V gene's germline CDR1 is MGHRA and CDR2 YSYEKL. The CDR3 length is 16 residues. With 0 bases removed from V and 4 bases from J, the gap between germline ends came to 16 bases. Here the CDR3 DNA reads TGCGCCAGCAGCCAAGAAGCTTATTCCGATACGTACGAGCAGTACTTC. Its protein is CASSQEAYSDTYEQYF.

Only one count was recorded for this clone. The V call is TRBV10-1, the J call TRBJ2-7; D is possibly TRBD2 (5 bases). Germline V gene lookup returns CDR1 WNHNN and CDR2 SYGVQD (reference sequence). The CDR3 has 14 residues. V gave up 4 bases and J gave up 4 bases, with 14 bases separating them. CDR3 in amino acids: CASSAFTGKYEQYF. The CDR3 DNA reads TGCGCCAGCAGTGCCTTTACGGGGAAATACGAGCAGTACTTC.

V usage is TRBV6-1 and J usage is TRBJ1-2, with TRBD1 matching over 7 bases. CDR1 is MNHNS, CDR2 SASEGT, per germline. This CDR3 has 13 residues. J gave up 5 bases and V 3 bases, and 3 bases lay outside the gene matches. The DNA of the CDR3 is TGTGCCAGCAGTGAGACAGGGAAATATGGCTACACCTTC. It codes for CASSETGKYGYTF.

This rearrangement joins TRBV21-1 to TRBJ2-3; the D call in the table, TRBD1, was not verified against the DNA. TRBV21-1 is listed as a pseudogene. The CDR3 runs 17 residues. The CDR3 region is CASSKARVPPSTDTQYF. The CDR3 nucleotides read TGTGCCAGCAGCAAAGCCAGGGTTCCACCTAGCACAGATACGCAGTATTTT.

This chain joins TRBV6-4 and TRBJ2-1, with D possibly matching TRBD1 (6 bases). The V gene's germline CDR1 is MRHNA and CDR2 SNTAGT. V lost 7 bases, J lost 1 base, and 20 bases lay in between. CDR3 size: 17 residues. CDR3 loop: CASIRVQGLRSYNEQFF. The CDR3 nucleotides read TGTGCCAGCATAAGGGTACAGGGCCTAAGGTCCTACAATGAGCAGTTCTTC.

CDR3 protein: CASRTLGEGTEAFF. The DNA of the CDR3 is TGTGCCAGTAGAACCCTCGGGGAGGGCACTGAAGCTTTCTTT. The chain has TRBV19 and TRBJ1-1; D gene ambiguous. The CDR3 consists of 14 residues. Trimming cost V 6 bases and J 4 bases, with 15 bases left between them. The germline gives CDR1 LNHDA, CDR2 SQIVND (reference sequence).